This T cell receptor beta chain was captured in a study of cytotoxic CD8 clonotypes in ibrutinib-treated CLL. Trimming left V 2 bases short and J 3 bases short, with 11 bases between. The CDR3 length is 13 residues. Germline loops: CDR1 SQVTM, CDR2 ANQGSEA. The table came from immunoSEQ multiplex PCR; TCRdb's copy has only in-frame clones and leaves some out. The sample lists about 140,000 clones; 91% were seen once. The sample was PBMCs, taken after 12 months of ibrutinib treatment. V gene TRBV29-1 combines with J gene TRBJ2-7; TRBD1 might be the D (5 bases). The receptor was derived from a human donor with chronic lymphocytic leukemia. This chain's CDR3 is CSVELLQDYEQYF. In DNA form, the CDR3 reads TGCAGCGTTGAATTGCTACAGGACTACGAGCAGTACTTC.